The 12 T cell receptor beta chains below come from one sample, sequenced in a study of cytomegalovirus exposure and HLA in healthy donors. PCR was performed using 60 Vbeta and 13 Jbeta primers. The repertoire was sequenced with immunoSEQ multiplex PCR; TCRdb's copy has only in-frame clones and lacks some. The sample records under 200,000 clones, 60% to 85% being singletons. The source material was PBMCs. The receptors originated from a woman aged 30 to 39 in good health and CMV-seronegative.

This clone was seen once. CDR3 in amino acids: CASSPGTKETQYF. The CDR3 DNA reads TGTGCCAGCTCACCAGGGACTAAAGAGACCCAGTACTTC. The gene calls are TRBV18 and TRBJ2-5; 7 bases map to TRBD2. CDR1 and CDR2 from the germline V gene are KGHSH and LQKENI. V was pared by 2 bases and J by 3 bases, with 0 bases of the junction left unmatched. This CDR3 has 13 residues.

This clone appeared a few times. The chain joins TRBV10-3 to TRBJ2-7; 8 bases are shared with TRBD1. Germline-derived CDR1 and CDR2 are ENHRY and SYGVKD. V lost 0 bases, J lost 6 bases, and 10 bases stayed unmatched. This CDR3 comprises 16 residues. As DNA, the CDR3 is TGTGCCATCAGTGAGTCCCCCGGACAGGGAGAATTCGAGCAGTACTTC. Amino acids: CAISESPGQGEFEQYF.

This chain links TRBV18 with TRBJ1-2, with no clear D. V was trimmed by 3 bases and J by 6 bases, leaving 20 bases between them. CDR1 and CDR2 (germline): KGHSH, LQKENI. The CDR3 covers 16 residues. CDR3 region: CASSPGIVREKDGYTF. CDR3 sequence (DNA): TGTGCCAGCTCACCCGGTATCGTGAGGGAGAAGGATGGCTACACCTTC.

The chain is built from TRBV6-5 and TRBJ1-2; D gene ambiguous. Trimming took 7 bases from V and 1 from J, leaving 10 bases between them. CDR3 length equals 13 residues. CDR1 and CDR2 (germline): MNHEY, SVGAGI. CDR3 amino acids: CASKRSGNYGYTF. The CDR3 coding sequence is TGTGCCAGCAAACGGTCCGGTAACTATGGCTACACCTTC.

The rearrangement uses TRBV15 and TRBJ1-4; TRBD1 might be the D (5 bases). V was shortened by 5 bases and J by 5 bases, with 18 bases between the two germline ends. The CDR3 covers 16 residues. Germline CDR1 reads LNHNV; CDR2 reads YYDKDF (reference sequence). CDR3 protein: CATSSGTDRLNEKLFF. CDR3 in DNA: TGTGCCACCAGCTCTGGGACTGACAGACTCAATGAAAAACTGTTTTTT.

The chain uses TRBV5-4 and TRBJ2-3; TRBD2 matches 8 bases. Germline CDR1 is SGHNT and CDR2 is YYREEE (reference sequence). The CDR3 consists of 16 residues. J was trimmed by 4 bases and V by 0 bases; bases with no gene match: 7. The CDR3 coding sequence is TGTGCCAGCAGCTTGGATTTGGCGGGGGGCTCAGATACGCAGTATTTT. This encodes CASSLDLAGGSDTQYF.

V gene TRBV5-1 combines with J gene TRBJ2-5, with D uncertain. Germline loops: CDR1 SGHRS, CDR2 YFSETQ. The CDR3 totals 15 residues. V gave up 0 bases and J gave up 5 bases, with 14 bases separating them. DNA of the CDR3: TGCGCCAGCAGCTTGGAGTATACTCCACGCGAGACCCAGTACTTC. Protein product: CASSLEYTPRETQYF.

This clone was seen once. V and J are TRBV30 and TRBJ2-1; TRBD2 matches at 12 bases. The trim removed 3 bases at V and 8 bases at J, leaving 11 bases unmatched. The CDR3 is 16 amino acids. Germline lookup yields CDR1 GTSNPN and CDR2 SVGIG (reference sequence). For the CDR3, the DNA is TGTGCCTGGAGGGCTCCTAGGCTAGCGGGGGGGGATGAGCAGTTCTTC. It specifies CAWRAPRLAGGDEQFF.

V and J are TRBV7-9 and TRBJ1-2, with 7 nucleotides matching TRBD1. Germline V gene sequence: CDR1 SEHNR, CDR2 FQNEAQ (reference sequence). The length of the CDR3 is 17 residues. Germline trimming cut 5 bases from V and 4 bases from J; bases unmatched to any gene: 16. The CDR3: CASSPPDRRGRSYGYTF. The CDR3 DNA is TGTGCCAGCAGCCCCCCGGACAGGAGGGGACGCAGCTATGGCTACACCTTC.

As DNA, the CDR3 is TGCGCCAGCAGTGAGTCTACGGACGAGCAGTACTTC. Amino acid sequence: CASSESTDEQYF. The chain is built from TRBV10-2 and TRBJ2-7, with D hard to call. CDR1 is WSHSY and CDR2 is SAAADI in the germline V gene. The CDR3 is made up of 12 amino acids. V lost 0 bases and J lost 5, with 5 bases in between.

The chain joins TRBV5-1 to TRBJ1-6, with D unresolved. The CDR3 consists of 15 residues. V lost 5 bases and J lost 8, with 17 bases in between. The germline V gene encodes CDR1 SGHRS and CDR2 YFSETQ. The CDR3 DNA reads as TGCGCCAGCAGTCCAGAGGGCAACCTCGATTCACCCCTCCACTTT. It yields the protein CASSPEGNLDSPLHF.

V gene TRBV30 combines with J gene TRBJ2-5; TRBD2 might be the D (5 bases). Trimming took off 4 bases at V and 2 bases at J, with 8 bases between the two ends. This CDR3 spans 12 amino acids. Germline V CDR1 and CDR2: GTSNPN, SVGIG (reference sequence). The CDR3 is CAWNGVQETQYF. In DNA form, the CDR3 reads TGTGCCTGGAACGGGGTACAAGAGACCCAGTACTTC.